Sequencing of this T cell receptor (beta chain) was carried out in a study of cytotoxic CD8 clonotypes in ibrutinib-treated CLL. The wider study: Once treatment had gone on for a median of 12 months, range 6 to 36, response samples were drawn. Samples had a mean of around 230,000 productive templates and roughly 90,000 productive rearrangements. Study results and caveats: Before falling back toward baseline at progression, clonality had risen at the time of ibrutinib response.

Points on this clone: The antigen remains undetermined.

Repertoires were generated with immunoSEQ multiplex PCR, while TCRdb's copy carries only in-frame clones and drops some. The sample has tens of thousands of clones, approximately 85% seen once. The CDR3 covers 15 residues. From germline, CDR1 is SEHNR and CDR2 FQNEAQ (reference sequence). Trimming removed 5 bases from V and 4 bases from J, with 15 bases in between. The chain employs TRBV7-9 and TRBJ2-1; D remains ambiguous. The sequences come from PBMCs, collected after 24 months of ibrutinib treatment. This receptor was identified in a human donor with chronic lymphocytic leukemia. CDR3 coding DNA: TGTGCCAGCAGCCCAGCTCCATATAGTTACAATGAGCAGTTCTTC. Encoded protein: CASSPAPYSYNEQFF.